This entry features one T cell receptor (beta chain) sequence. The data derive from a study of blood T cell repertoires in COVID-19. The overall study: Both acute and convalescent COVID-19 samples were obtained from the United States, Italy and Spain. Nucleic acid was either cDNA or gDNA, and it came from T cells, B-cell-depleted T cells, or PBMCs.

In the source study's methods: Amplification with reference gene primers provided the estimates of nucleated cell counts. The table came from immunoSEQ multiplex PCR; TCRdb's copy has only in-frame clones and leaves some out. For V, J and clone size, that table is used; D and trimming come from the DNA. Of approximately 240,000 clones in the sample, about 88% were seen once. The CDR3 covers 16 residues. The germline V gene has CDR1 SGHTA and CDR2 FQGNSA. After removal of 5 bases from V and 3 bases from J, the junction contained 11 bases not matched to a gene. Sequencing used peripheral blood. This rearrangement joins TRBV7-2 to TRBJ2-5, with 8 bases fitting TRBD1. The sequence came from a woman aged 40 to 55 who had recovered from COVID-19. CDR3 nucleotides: TGTGCCAGCAGCGACCGGGACAGGAGTGGCAAAGAGACCCAGTACTTC. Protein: CASSDRDRSGKETQYF.